This TCR beta chain was captured by sequencing in a study of shared clonotypes between healthy human individuals. Study findings and constraints: An expected dependence of interdonor clonotype sharing on sequencing depth was noted. The authors sampled blood alone, and tissue repertoires likely differ. Naive subsets, compared against memory subsets, generally had larger estimated richness values.

Turning to this clone: What it binds is not known.

The data were produced by immunoSEQ multiplex PCR, yet TCRdb's version contains in-frame clones alone and is incomplete. The sample has 600,000 to 750,000 clones, less than 95% seen once. Trimming left V 1 base short and J 7 bases short, with 10 bases between. The germline CDR1 and CDR2 sequences are SNHLY and FYNNEI. CDR3 length: 13 amino acids. The genes are TRBV2 and TRBJ1-1; no definite D call. Sequencing input: memory CD8+ T cells from PBMCs. Specified subset: CD45RO+ cells pooled with CCR7-negative TemRA cells. This TCR was sampled from a man in his late teens or twenties in good health. Some clones in this sample may be carry-over from other donors' samples. The CDR3 loop is CASSEDPRGEAFF. The CDR3, as DNA: TGTGCCAGCAGTGAAGACCCGCGGGGTGAAGCTTTCTTT.